A selection of T cell receptor beta chains follows, all from one sample in a study of blood T cell repertoires in COVID-19. Clones were sequenced by immunoSEQ multiplex PCR, and TCRdb holds only the in-frame ones, with some missing. Of about 300,000 clones in the sample, about 90% were seen once. The sequenced material came from peripheral blood. These receptors were obtained from a woman under 40 with COVID-19, enrolled during active disease. CDR3s include the opening cysteine and the closing phenylalanine or tryptophan. A D gene is named only where the DNA matches it firmly. For some rows the clone size is stated as once, few or many, or as a class when expanded; others skip it.

v_call: TRBV7-8
j_call: TRBJ1-6
clone_size: -
d_call: -
cdr3_aa: CASSLEIANSPLHF
cdr3_nt: TGTGCCAGCAGTTTAGAGATAGCTAATTCACCCCTCCACTTT

v_call: TRBV11-2
j_call: TRBJ1-2
clone_size: -
d_call: -
cdr3_aa: CASSLAAPYGYTF
cdr3_nt: TGTGCCAGCAGCTTAGCAGCGCCCTATGGCTACACCTTC

v_call: TRBV2
j_call: TRBJ2-1
clone_size: -
d_call: TRBD2
cdr3_aa: CASILAGGRNEQFF
cdr3_nt: TGTGCCAGCATACTAGCGGGGGGGCGGAATGAGCAGTTCTTC

v_call: TRBV29-1
j_call: TRBJ2-7
clone_size: -
d_call: TRBD1
cdr3_aa: CSVGDRGRGEQYF
cdr3_nt: TGCAGCGTTGGGGACAGGGGAAGGGGCGAGCAGTACTTC

v_call: TRBV14
j_call: TRBJ2-5
clone_size: -
d_call: TRBD2
cdr3_aa: CASSRRGGLETQYF
cdr3_nt: TGTGCCAGCAGCCGTCGGGGGGGCCTTGAGACCCAGTACTTC

v_call: TRBV30
j_call: TRBJ2-5
clone_size: -
d_call: TRBD1
cdr3_aa: CAWSSRQGETQYF
cdr3_nt: TGTGCCTGGAGTTCACGACAGGGAGAGACCCAGTACTTC

v_call: TRBV23-1
j_call: TRBJ2-1
clone_size: -
d_call: -
cdr3_aa: CASSQYCSGGTYNEQFF
cdr3_nt: TGCGCCAGCAGTCAATATTGCTCAGGAGGCACCTACAATGAGCAGTTCTTC

v_call: TRBV28
j_call: TRBJ1-2
clone_size: once
d_call: -
cdr3_aa: CASSSTRGGGYTF
cdr3_nt: TGTGCCAGCAGTTCAACCCGGGGGGGCGGCTACACCTTC

v_call: TRBV27
j_call: TRBJ1-5
clone_size: -
d_call: -
cdr3_aa: CASSFHPISNQPQHF
cdr3_nt: TGTGCCAGCAGTTTCCACCCTATTAGCAATCAGCCCCAGCATTTT

v_call: TRBV4-2
j_call: TRBJ2-7
clone_size: few
d_call: -
cdr3_aa: CASSQDFGEEQYF
cdr3_nt: TGTGCCAGCAGCCAAGATTTCGGGGAGGAACAGTACTTC

v_call: TRBV11-3
j_call: TRBJ1-3
clone_size: -
d_call: -
cdr3_aa: CASGSTGSGNTIYF
cdr3_nt: TGTGCCAGCGGATCGACAGGCTCTGGAAACACCATATATTTT

v_call: TRBV19
j_call: TRBJ2-5
clone_size: -
d_call: TRBD2
cdr3_aa: CASSMELAGGREETQYF
cdr3_nt: TGTGCCAGTAGTATGGAACTAGCGGGGGGCAGGGAAGAGACCCAGTACTTC

v_call: TRBV7-9
j_call: TRBJ1-6
clone_size: -
d_call: -
cdr3_aa: CASSSGNSPLHF
cdr3_nt: TGTGCCAGCAGCTCGGGGAATTCACCCCTCCACTTT

v_call: TRBV6-5
j_call: TRBJ1-4
clone_size: -
d_call: TRBD1
cdr3_aa: CATRTGGKEKLFF
cdr3_nt: TGTGCCACCCGGACAGGGGGAAAAGAAAAACTGTTTTTT

v_call: TRBV6-5
j_call: TRBJ1-5
clone_size: -
d_call: TRBD1
cdr3_aa: CASRQGAYSNQPQHF
cdr3_nt: TGTGCCAGCAGGCAGGGGGCTTATAGCAATCAGCCCCAGCATTTT

v_call: TRBV9
j_call: TRBJ1-3
clone_size: -
d_call: -
cdr3_aa: CASSAGGRGSGNTIYF
cdr3_nt: TGTGCCAGCAGCGCCGGGGGGAGGGGATCTGGAAACACCATATATTTT

v_call: TRBV4-1
j_call: TRBJ1-1
clone_size: -
d_call: TRBD1
cdr3_aa: CASSQGGQRRGVAFF
cdr3_nt: TGCGCCAGCAGCCAAGGGGGACAGCGGAGGGGCGTAGCTTTCTTT

v_call: TRBV15
j_call: TRBJ1-2
clone_size: -
d_call: TRBD1
cdr3_aa: CATSPTGQIYGYTF
cdr3_nt: TGTGCCACCAGTCCGACGGGACAGATCTATGGCTACACCTTC

v_call: TRBV5-1
j_call: TRBJ2-5
clone_size: -
d_call: -
cdr3_aa: CASSLAAGAGETQYF
cdr3_nt: TGCGCCAGCAGCTTGGCCGCGGGGGCGGGGGAGACCCAGTACTTC

v_call: TRBV19
j_call: TRBJ1-2
clone_size: -
d_call: -
cdr3_aa: CASSKDGTNYGYTF
cdr3_nt: TGTGCCAGTAGTAAGGACGGGACTAACTATGGCTACACCTTC

v_call: TRBV9
j_call: TRBJ2-7
clone_size: few
d_call: -
cdr3_aa: CASSVEPARGVEQYF
cdr3_nt: TGTGCCAGCAGCGTAGAGCCAGCTAGGGGTGTCGAGCAGTACTTC

v_call: TRBV4-1
j_call: TRBJ1-5
clone_size: -
d_call: -
cdr3_aa: CASSQVGQGGRQPQHF
cdr3_nt: TGCGCCAGCAGCCAAGTGGGGCAGGGAGGGCGTCAGCCCCAGCATTTT

v_call: TRBV9
j_call: TRBJ1-1
clone_size: medium-sized
d_call: -
cdr3_aa: CASSVHDSRREAFF
cdr3_nt: TGTGCCAGCAGCGTACACGACTCCCGGAGAGAAGCTTTCTTT

v_call: TRBV14
j_call: TRBJ1-2
clone_size: -
d_call: -
cdr3_aa: CASSQGSDWGGYGYTF
cdr3_nt: TGTGCCAGCAGCCAAGGCTCCGACTGGGGAGGCTATGGCTACACCTTC

v_call: TRBV15
j_call: TRBJ2-7
clone_size: -
d_call: TRBD1
cdr3_aa: CATKGQGASSHEQYF
cdr3_nt: TGTGCCACCAAGGGACAGGGGGCTTCCTCCCACGAGCAGTACTTC

v_call: TRBV6-6
j_call: TRBJ1-5
clone_size: -
d_call: TRBD1
cdr3_aa: CASSKGTGGGQPQHF
cdr3_nt: TGTGCCAGCAGTAAAGGGACAGGGGGAGGACAGCCCCAGCATTTT

v_call: TRBV4-3
j_call: TRBJ1-6
clone_size: -
d_call: TRBD1
cdr3_aa: CASSQRPGGNSPLHF
cdr3_nt: TGCGCCAGCAGCCAAAGACCAGGGGGGAATTCACCCCTCCACTTT

v_call: TRBV4-1
j_call: TRBJ1-2
clone_size: once
d_call: TRBD1
cdr3_aa: CASSQEGQGTHGYTF
cdr3_nt: TGCGCCAGCAGCCAAGAGGGACAGGGGACTCATGGCTACACCTTC

v_call: TRBV6-6
j_call: TRBJ1-1
clone_size: -
d_call: -
cdr3_aa: CASSYKQNMNTEAFF
cdr3_nt: TGTGCCAGCAGTTATAAACAGAATATGAACACTGAAGCTTTCTTT

v_call: TRBV19
j_call: TRBJ2-5
clone_size: -
d_call: -
cdr3_aa: CARKGPPERTQYF
cdr3_nt: TGTGCTCGAAAGGGGCCACCGGAGAGGACCCAGTACTTC

v_call: TRBV5-1
j_call: TRBJ2-6
clone_size: -
d_call: -
cdr3_aa: CASSLGTGGANVLTF
cdr3_nt: TGCGCCAGCAGCCTTGGGACTGGTGGGGCCAACGTCCTGACTTTC

v_call: TRBV27
j_call: TRBJ1-2
clone_size: once
d_call: TRBD1
cdr3_aa: CASSPLGQGYGYTF
cdr3_nt: TGTGCCAGCAGTCCTCTGGGACAGGGGTATGGCTACACCTTC

v_call: TRBV5-1
j_call: TRBJ2-5
clone_size: -
d_call: -
cdr3_aa: CASSLAGLQETQYF
cdr3_nt: TGCGCCAGCAGCTTGGCAGGACTACAAGAGACCCAGTACTTC

v_call: TRBV12-5
j_call: TRBJ2-2
clone_size: -
d_call: TRBD1
cdr3_aa: CASGMTGGTLAGELFF
cdr3_nt: TGTGCTAGTGGCATGACAGGGGGAACCTTGGCCGGGGAGCTGTTTTTT

v_call: TRBV27
j_call: TRBJ1-2
clone_size: -
d_call: -
cdr3_aa: CASSPALRQGYTF
cdr3_nt: TGTGCCAGCAGTCCCGCGTTGAGGCAGGGCTACACCTTC

v_call: TRBV7-9
j_call: TRBJ2-4
clone_size: -
d_call: -
cdr3_aa: CASSLTNPDIQYF
cdr3_nt: TGTGCCAGCAGCCTGACAAATCCAGACATTCAGTACTTC

v_call: TRBV6-5
j_call: TRBJ2-1
clone_size: -
d_call: TRBD2
cdr3_aa: CASSSRLAGGSNEQFF
cdr3_nt: TGTGCCAGCAGTTCTAGACTAGCGGGGGGGAGTAATGAGCAGTTCTTC

v_call: TRBV15
j_call: TRBJ2-3
clone_size: -
d_call: -
cdr3_aa: CATSSPGQTDTQYF
cdr3_nt: TGTGCCACCAGCAGTCCAGGACAGACAGATACGCAGTATTTT

v_call: TRBV19
j_call: TRBJ1-5
clone_size: -
d_call: TRBD1
cdr3_aa: CASSINRGGNQPQHF
cdr3_nt: TGTGCCAGTAGTATAAACAGGGGGGGCAATCAGCCCCAGCATTTT

v_call: TRBV11-3
j_call: TRBJ2-5
clone_size: -
d_call: TRBD1
cdr3_aa: CASSLGPRGETQYF
cdr3_nt: TGTGCCAGCAGCTTAGGTCCCAGGGGGGAGACCCAGTACTTC

v_call: TRBV15
j_call: TRBJ1-2
clone_size: -
d_call: -
cdr3_aa: CATSRLTDPHGYTF
cdr3_nt: TGTGCCACCAGCAGACTGACAGACCCCCATGGCTACACCTTC

v_call: TRBV7-2
j_call: TRBJ2-3
clone_size: -
d_call: -
cdr3_aa: CASSSAGDTQYF
cdr3_nt: TGTGCCAGCAGCTCAGCCGGGGATACGCAGTATTTT

v_call: TRBV7-6
j_call: TRBJ1-1
clone_size: -
d_call: -
cdr3_aa: CASSLVSGGGNLNTEAFF
cdr3_nt: TGTGCCAGCAGCTTAGTCTCGGGGGGCGGAAATTTGAACACTGAAGCTTTCTTT

v_call: TRBV20-1
j_call: TRBJ2-1
clone_size: -
d_call: TRBD2
cdr3_aa: CSASLVAGYNEQFF
cdr3_nt: TGCAGTGCTAGTCTTGTAGCGGGCTACAATGAGCAGTTCTTC

v_call: TRBV6-5
j_call: TRBJ1-6
clone_size: -
d_call: TRBD1
cdr3_aa: CASSYGDRGDSPLHF
cdr3_nt: TGTGCCAGCAGTTACGGGGACAGGGGAGATTCACCCCTCCACTTT

v_call: TRBV19
j_call: TRBJ2-7
clone_size: -
d_call: -
cdr3_aa: CASSSSYEQYF
cdr3_nt: TGTGCCAGCTCTAGCTCCTACGAGCAGTACTTC

v_call: TRBV4-1
j_call: TRBJ1-6
clone_size: -
d_call: -
cdr3_aa: CASSLRGLGNSPLHF
cdr3_nt: TGCGCCAGCAGCCTCCGCGGGCTAGGTAATTCACCCCTCCACTTT

v_call: TRBV4-3
j_call: TRBJ2-6
clone_size: -
d_call: -
cdr3_aa: CASSQDPRGSGANVLTF
cdr3_nt: TGCGCCAGCAGCCAAGATCCCAGGGGCTCTGGGGCCAACGTCCTGACTTTC

v_call: TRBV18
j_call: TRBJ1-1
clone_size: -
d_call: -
cdr3_aa: CASSPLDSQNTEAFF
cdr3_nt: TGTGCCAGCTCACCACTGGACAGTCAGAACACTGAAGCTTTCTTT

v_call: TRBV2
j_call: TRBJ1-2
clone_size: -
d_call: TRBD1
cdr3_aa: CASSVFPGQGVYSTF
cdr3_nt: TGTGCCAGCAGTGTTTTCCCGGGACAGGGGGTCTATAGCACCTTC

v_call: TRBV19
j_call: TRBJ1-4
clone_size: -
d_call: -
cdr3_aa: CASSTRQFATNEKLFF
cdr3_nt: TGTGCCAGTAGTACTAGACAGTTTGCAACTAATGAAAAACTGTTTTTT

v_call: TRBV7-2
j_call: TRBJ1-5
clone_size: once
d_call: TRBD1
cdr3_aa: CASSVQGGNQPQHF
cdr3_nt: TGTGCCAGCAGCGTACAGGGGGGGAATCAGCCCCAGCATTTT

v_call: TRBV5-1
j_call: TRBJ1-4
clone_size: -
d_call: TRBD1
cdr3_aa: CASSPTPTGTNEKLFF
cdr3_nt: TGCGCCAGCAGCCCAACACCGACAGGGACCAATGAAAAACTGTTTTTT

v_call: TRBV2
j_call: TRBJ1-1
clone_size: -
d_call: TRBD1
cdr3_aa: CASNWDRTVMNTEAFF
cdr3_nt: TGTGCCAGCAATTGGGACAGGACGGTCATGAACACTGAAGCTTTCTTT

v_call: TRBV7-9
j_call: TRBJ1-4
clone_size: -
d_call: -
cdr3_aa: CASSLVQTTNEKLFF
cdr3_nt: TGTGCCAGCAGCTTAGTACAAACAACTAATGAAAAACTGTTTTTT

v_call: TRBV18
j_call: TRBJ1-1
clone_size: -
d_call: -
cdr3_aa: CASSPGEGGDTEAFF
cdr3_nt: TGTGCCAGCTCACCAGGCGAAGGGGGGGACACTGAAGCTTTCTTT

v_call: TRBV2
j_call: TRBJ1-1
clone_size: -
d_call: -
cdr3_aa: CASKDSLGRTEAFF
cdr3_nt: TGTGCCAGCAAAGACAGTCTAGGGCGCACTGAAGCTTTCTTT

v_call: TRBV10-1
j_call: TRBJ1-2
clone_size: once
d_call: TRBD1
cdr3_aa: CASSRGQGSGNYGYTF
cdr3_nt: TGCGCCAGCAGTCGCGGACAGGGTTCGGGTAACTATGGCTACACCTTC

v_call: TRBV29-1
j_call: TRBJ1-1
clone_size: -
d_call: -
cdr3_aa: CSVAGVHEAFF
cdr3_nt: TGCAGCGTTGCGGGTGTCCATGAAGCTTTCTTT